Here is one TCR beta chain with its context. Antigen specificity is unknown. CDR1 and CDR2 (germline): SGHDT, YYEEEE. Losses at the gene ends were 4 bases for V and 7 bases for J; bases not matched to a gene: 7. The CDR3 has 14 amino acids. With 60 Vbeta and 13 Jbeta primers, the PCR was carried out. Only in-frame clones appear in the TCRdb table, and some are missing; sequencing was by immunoSEQ multiplex PCR. This sample carries some 67,000 clones, around 91% of them seen once, and the ten largest clones take 9.5% to 13%. The data were obtained in a study of cytomegalovirus exposure and HLA in healthy donors. Findings and limits, study-wide: Per a prior analysis, the majority of TCR beta V segments were productive roughly 90% or roughly 30% of the time.

The sample taken for sequencing was PBMCs. This rearrangement joins TRBV5-6 to TRBJ2-7; 11 positions match TRBD2. This receptor was taken from a woman aged 25 to 45 in good health and CMV-seropositive. The DNA for the CDR3 is TGTGCCAGCAGCCCAATCCTAGCGGGAGGTGAGCAGTACTTC. The encoded protein is CASSPILAGGEQYF.